Presented here are 3 T cell receptor beta chains from one specimen sequenced in a study of T and B cells in COVID-19 patients. TRB rearrangements were amplified by multiplex PCR with BIOMED2 TRB-A/B primers. A single record per CDR3 protein comes from TCRdb applying MiXCR to the multiplex PCR reads. The sample has fewer than 6,500 distinct CDR3 sequences; roughly a quarter are singletons. Each TRB amplification used about 230-550 ng of genomic DNA from blood. Material: blood. The receptors here all came from a human donor with active COVID-19. The donor label of this sample is uncertain.

This clonotype was counted a few times. This sequence joins TRBV5-6 and TRBJ1-3; D gene ambiguous. Germline lookup yields CDR1 SGHDT and CDR2 YYEEEE. V lost 0 bases to trimming and J lost 0 bases, with 7 bases between them. The CDR3 extends over 15 amino acids. The CDR3: CASSLGGTSGNTIYF. CDR3 DNA: TGTGCCAGCAGCTTGGGCGGTACCTCTGGAAACACCATATATTTT.

This chain joins TRBV7-2 and TRBJ2-7; 7 bases are a match to TRBD1. J was trimmed by 0 bases and V by 6 bases; bases with no gene match: 11. Looked up from germline, CDR1 is SGHTA and CDR2 is FQGNSA. The CDR3 runs to 16 residues. The CDR3 sequence: CASSLIWDSNSYEQYF. CDR3 DNA sequence: TGTGCCAGCAGTCTAATTTGGGACAGTAACTCCTACGAGCAGTACTTC.

The rearrangement uses TRBV6-5 and TRBJ1-2, with 8 bases that match TRBD1. Germline CDR1 MNHEY, CDR2 SVGAGI. The V segment lost 0 bases and the J segment 7 bases; nucleotides outside the gene matches: 4. This CDR3 has 14 amino acids. CDR3: CASSYSRQGIGYTF. The CDR3 DNA is TGTGCCAGCAGTTACTCGAGACAGGGGATTGGCTACACCTTC.